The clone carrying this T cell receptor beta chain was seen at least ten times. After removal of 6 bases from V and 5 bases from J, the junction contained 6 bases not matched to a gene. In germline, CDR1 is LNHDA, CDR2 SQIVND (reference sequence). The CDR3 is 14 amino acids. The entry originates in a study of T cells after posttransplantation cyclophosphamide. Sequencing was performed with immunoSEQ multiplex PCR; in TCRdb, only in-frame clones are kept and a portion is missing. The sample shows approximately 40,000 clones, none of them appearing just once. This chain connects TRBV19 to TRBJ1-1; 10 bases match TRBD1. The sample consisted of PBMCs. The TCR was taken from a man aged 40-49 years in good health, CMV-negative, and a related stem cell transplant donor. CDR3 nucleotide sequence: TGTGCCAGTAGCCTTCGGACAGGGGGGACTGAAGCTTTCTTT. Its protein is CASSLRTGGTEAFF.